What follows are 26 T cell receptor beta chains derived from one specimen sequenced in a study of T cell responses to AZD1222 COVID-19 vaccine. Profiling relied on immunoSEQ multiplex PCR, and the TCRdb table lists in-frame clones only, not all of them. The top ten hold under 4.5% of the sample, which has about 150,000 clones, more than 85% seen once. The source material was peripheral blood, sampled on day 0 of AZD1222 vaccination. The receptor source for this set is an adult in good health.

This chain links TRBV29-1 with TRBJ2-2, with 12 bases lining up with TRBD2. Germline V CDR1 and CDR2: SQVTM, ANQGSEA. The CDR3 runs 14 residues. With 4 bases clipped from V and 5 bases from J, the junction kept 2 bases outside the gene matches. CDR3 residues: CSVGLAGDTGELFF. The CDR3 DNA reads TGCAGCGTTGGACTAGCGGGAGATACCGGGGAGCTGTTTTTT.

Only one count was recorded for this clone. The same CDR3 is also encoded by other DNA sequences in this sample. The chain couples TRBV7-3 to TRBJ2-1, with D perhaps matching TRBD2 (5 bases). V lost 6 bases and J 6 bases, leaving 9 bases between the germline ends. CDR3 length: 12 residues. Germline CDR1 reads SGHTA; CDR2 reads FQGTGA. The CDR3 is CASSLSGNEQFF. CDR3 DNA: TGTGCCAGCAGTCTAAGCGGCAATGAGCAGTTCTTC.

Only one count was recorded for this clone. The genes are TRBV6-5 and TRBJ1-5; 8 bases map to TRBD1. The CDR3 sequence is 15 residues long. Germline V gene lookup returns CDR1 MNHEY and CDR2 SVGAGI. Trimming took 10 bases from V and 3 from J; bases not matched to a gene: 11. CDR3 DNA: TGTGCCACCTTCGGGGACAGGCTGTTCAATCAGCCCCAGCATTTT. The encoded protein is CATFGDRLFNQPQHF.

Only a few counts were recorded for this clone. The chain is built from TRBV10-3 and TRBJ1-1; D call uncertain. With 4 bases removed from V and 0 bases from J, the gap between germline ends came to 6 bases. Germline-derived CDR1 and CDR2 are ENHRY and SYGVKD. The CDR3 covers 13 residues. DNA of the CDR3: TGTGCCATCAGTGGCGTCGTGAACACTGAAGCTTTCTTT. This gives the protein CAISGVVNTEAFF.

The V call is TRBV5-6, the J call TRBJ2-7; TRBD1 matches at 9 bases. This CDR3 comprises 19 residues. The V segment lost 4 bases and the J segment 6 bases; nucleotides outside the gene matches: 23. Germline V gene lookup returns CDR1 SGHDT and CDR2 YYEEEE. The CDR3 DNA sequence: TGTGCCAGCAGCCTAGGACAGGGGAGGTCAAGCCGGTCGTACCGCGAGCAGTACTTC. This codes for CASSLGQGRSSRSYREQYF.

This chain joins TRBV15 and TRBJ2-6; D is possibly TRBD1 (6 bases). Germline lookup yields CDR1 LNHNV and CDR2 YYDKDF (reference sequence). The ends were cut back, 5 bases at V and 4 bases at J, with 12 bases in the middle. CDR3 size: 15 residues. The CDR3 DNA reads TGTGCCACCAGCCGCACAGGGTCCGGGGCCAACGTCCTGACTTTC. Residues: CATSRTGSGANVLTF.

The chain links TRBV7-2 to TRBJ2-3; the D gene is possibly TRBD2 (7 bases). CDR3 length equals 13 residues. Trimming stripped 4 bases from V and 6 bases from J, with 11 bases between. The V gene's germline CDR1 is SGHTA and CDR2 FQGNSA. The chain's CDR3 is CASSYRGGDTQYF. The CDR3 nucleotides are TGTGCCAGCAGCTATAGGGGGGGTGATACGCAGTATTTT.

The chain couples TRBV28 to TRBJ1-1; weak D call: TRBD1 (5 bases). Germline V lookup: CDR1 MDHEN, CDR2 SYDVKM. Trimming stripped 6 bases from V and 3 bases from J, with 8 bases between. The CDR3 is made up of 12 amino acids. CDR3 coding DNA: TGTGCCAGCAGCGGGGGGGACACTGAAGCTTTCTTT. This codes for CASSGGDTEAFF.

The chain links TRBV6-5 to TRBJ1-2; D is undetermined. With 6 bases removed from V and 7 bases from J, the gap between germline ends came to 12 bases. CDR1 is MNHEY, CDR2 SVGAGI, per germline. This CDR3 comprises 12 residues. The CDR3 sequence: CASSRPFGGYTF. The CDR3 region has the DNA TGTGCCAGCAGCCGACCCTTCGGTGGCTACACCTTC.

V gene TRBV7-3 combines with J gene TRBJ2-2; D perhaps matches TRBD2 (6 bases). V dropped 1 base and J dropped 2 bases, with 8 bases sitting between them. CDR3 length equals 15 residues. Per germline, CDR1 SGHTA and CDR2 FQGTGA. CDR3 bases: TGTGCCAGCAGCTTAAGCGGGATTAACACCGGGGAGCTGTTTTTT. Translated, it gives CASSLSGINTGELFF.

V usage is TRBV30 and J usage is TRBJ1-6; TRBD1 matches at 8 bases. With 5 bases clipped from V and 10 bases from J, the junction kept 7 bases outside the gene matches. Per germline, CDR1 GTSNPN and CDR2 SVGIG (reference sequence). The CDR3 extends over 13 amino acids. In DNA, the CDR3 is TGTGCCTGGGTCGGACAGGGTGGGTCACCCCTCCACTTT. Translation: CAWVGQGGSPLHF. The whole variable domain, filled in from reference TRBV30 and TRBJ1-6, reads SQTIHQWPATLVQPVGSPLSLECTVEGTSNPNLYWYRQAAGRGLQLLFYSVGIGQISSEVPQNLSASRPQDRQFILSSKKLLLSDSGFYLCAWVGQGGSPLHFGNGTRLTVT.

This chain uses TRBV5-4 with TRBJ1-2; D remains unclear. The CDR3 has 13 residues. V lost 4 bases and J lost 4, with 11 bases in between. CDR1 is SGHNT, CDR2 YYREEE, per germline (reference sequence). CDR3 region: CASSPDPLYGYTF. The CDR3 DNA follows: TGTGCCAGCAGCCCCGACCCCCTCTATGGCTACACCTTC.

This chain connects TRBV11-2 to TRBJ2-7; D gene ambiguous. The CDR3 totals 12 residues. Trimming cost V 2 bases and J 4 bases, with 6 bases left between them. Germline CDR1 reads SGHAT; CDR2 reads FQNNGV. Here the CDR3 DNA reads TGTGCCAGCAGCTTAAATCCTTACGAGCAGTACTTC. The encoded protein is CASSLNPYEQYF.

The CDR3: CASSSGRDRGPYEQFF. CDR3 DNA sequence: TGTGCCAGCAGTTCCGGCCGGGACAGGGGGCCGTATGAGCAGTTCTTC. The gene calls are TRBV7-8 and TRBJ2-1, with 12 bases lining up with TRBD1. The CDR3 is 16 residues long. J gave up 8 bases and V 6 bases, and 11 bases lay outside the gene matches. From germline, CDR1 is SGHVS and CDR2 FQNEAQ.

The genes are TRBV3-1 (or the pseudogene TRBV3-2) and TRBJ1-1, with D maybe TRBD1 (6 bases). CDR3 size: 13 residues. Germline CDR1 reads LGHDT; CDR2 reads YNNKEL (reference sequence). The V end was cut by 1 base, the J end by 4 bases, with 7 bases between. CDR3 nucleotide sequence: TGTGCCAGCAGCCAAGGGACAGCCACTGAAGCTTTCTTT. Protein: CASSQGTATEAFF.

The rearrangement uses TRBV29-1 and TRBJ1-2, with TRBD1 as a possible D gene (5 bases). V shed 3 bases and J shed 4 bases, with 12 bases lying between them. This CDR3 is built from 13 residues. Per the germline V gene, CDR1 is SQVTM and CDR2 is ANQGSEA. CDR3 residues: CSVDWGSGYGYTF. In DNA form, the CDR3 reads TGCAGCGTTGATTGGGGCAGCGGCTATGGCTACACCTTC.

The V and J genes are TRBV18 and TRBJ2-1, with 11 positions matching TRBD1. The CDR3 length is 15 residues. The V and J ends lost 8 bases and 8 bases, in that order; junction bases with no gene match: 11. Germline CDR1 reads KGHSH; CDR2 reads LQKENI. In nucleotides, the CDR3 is TGTGCCAGCGCCCGGGACAGGGGGGATTCGGATGAGCAGTTCTTC. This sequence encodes CASARDRGDSDEQFF.

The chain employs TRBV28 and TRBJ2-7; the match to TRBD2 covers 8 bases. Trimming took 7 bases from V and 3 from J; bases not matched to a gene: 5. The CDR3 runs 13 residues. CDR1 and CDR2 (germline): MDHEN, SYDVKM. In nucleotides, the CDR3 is TGTGCCAGCACCGCGGGAGGTGTCTACGAGCAGTACTTC. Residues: CASTAGGVYEQYF.

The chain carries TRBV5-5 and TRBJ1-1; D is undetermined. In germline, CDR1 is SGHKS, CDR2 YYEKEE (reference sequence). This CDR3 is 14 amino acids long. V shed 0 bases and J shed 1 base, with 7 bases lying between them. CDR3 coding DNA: TGTGCCAGCAGCTTGGCCGGCGGGAACACTGAAGCTTTCTTT. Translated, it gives CASSLAGGNTEAFF.

CDR3: CSVLGAVADRGDYGYTF. The DNA for the CDR3 is TGCAGCGTCCTGGGGGCGGTCGCGGACAGGGGGGACTATGGCTACACCTTC. The gene calls are TRBV29-1 and TRBJ1-2; 10 nucleotides match TRBD1. This CDR3 is built from 17 residues. Germline V gives CDR1 SQVTM, CDR2 ANQGSEA. With 6 bases clipped from V and 3 bases from J, the junction kept 16 bases outside the gene matches.

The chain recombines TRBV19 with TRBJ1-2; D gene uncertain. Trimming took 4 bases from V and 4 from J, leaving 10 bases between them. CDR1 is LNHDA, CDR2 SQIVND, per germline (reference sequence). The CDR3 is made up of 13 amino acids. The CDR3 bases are TGTGCCAGTAGTAAGGAGTCCCCCTATGGCTACACCTTC. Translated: CASSKESPYGYTF.

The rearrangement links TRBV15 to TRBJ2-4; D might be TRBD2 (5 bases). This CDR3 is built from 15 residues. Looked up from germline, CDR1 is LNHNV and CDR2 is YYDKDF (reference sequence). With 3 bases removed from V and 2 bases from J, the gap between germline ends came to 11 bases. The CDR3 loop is CATSSGKGTKNIQYF. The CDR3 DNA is TGTGCCACCAGCAGCGGGAAGGGTACCAAAAACATTCAGTACTTC.

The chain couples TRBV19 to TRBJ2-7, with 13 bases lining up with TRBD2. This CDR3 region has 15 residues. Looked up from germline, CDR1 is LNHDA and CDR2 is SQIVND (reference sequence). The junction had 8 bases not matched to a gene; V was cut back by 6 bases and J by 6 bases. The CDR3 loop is CASRQLAGGFGEQYF. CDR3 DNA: TGTGCCAGTAGGCAACTAGCGGGAGGGTTTGGCGAGCAGTACTTC.

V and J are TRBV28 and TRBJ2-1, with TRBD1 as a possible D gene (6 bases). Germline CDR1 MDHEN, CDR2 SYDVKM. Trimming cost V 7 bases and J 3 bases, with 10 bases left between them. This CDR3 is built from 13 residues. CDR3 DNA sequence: TGTGCCAGCACGAGGACAGTCTACAATGAGCAGTTCTTC. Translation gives CASTRTVYNEQFF. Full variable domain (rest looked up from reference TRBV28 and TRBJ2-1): DVKVTQSSRYLVKRTGEKVFLECVQDMDHENMFWYRQDPGLGLRLIYFSYDVKMKEKGDIPEGYSVSREKKERFSLILESASTNQTSMYLCASTRTVYNEQFFGPGTRLTVL.

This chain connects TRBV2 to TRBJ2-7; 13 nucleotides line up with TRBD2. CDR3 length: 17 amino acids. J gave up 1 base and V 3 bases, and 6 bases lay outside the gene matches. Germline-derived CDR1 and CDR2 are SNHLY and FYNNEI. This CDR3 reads CASSEGLAGPNSYEQYF. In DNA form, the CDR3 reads TGTGCCAGCAGTGAGGGACTAGCGGGGCCCAATTCCTACGAGCAGTACTTC.

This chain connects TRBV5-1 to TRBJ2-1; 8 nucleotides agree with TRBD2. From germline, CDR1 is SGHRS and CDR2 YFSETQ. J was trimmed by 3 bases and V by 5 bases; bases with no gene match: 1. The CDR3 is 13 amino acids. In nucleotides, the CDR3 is TGCGCCAGCAGGACTAGCGACTACAATGAGCAGTTCTTC. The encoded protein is CASRTSDYNEQFF. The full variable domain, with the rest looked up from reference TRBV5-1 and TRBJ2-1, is KAGVTQTPRYLIKTRGQQVTLSCSPISGHRSVSWYQQTPGQGLQFLFEYFSETQRNKGNFPGRFSGRQFSNSRSEMNVSTLELGDSALYLCASRTSDYNEQFFGPGTRLTVL.